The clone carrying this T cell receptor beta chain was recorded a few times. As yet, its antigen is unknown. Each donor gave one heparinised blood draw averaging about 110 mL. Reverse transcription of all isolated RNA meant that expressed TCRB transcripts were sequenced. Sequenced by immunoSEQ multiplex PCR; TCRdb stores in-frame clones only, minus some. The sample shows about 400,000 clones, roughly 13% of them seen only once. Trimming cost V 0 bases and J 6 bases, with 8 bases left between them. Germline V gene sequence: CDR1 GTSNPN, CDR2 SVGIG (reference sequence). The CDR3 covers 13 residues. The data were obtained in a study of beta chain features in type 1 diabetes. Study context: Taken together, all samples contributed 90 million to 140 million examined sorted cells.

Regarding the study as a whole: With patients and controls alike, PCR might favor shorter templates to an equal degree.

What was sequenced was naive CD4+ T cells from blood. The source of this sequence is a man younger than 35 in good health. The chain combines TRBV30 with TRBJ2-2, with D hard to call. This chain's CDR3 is CAWSVTMPGELFF. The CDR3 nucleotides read TGTGCCTGGAGTGTTACTATGCCCGGGGAGCTGTTTTTT.